The 30 T cell receptor beta chains below come from one sample, sequenced in a study of T cells after posttransplantation cyclophosphamide. The repertoire was sequenced with immunoSEQ multiplex PCR; TCRdb's copy has only in-frame clones and lacks some. This sample has roughly 3,000 clones, each found more than once. Cyclophosphamide on days +3 and +4 followed busulfan-fludarabine conditioning and a marrow graft. Specimen: PBMCs, collected after allogeneic stem cell transplant with posttransplant cyclophosphamide. Receptors were obtained from a female patient aged 50-59 years who received an allogeneic stem cell transplant from a related donor, was CMV-positive, and had no GVHD. Some T cells may arise from the graft donor.

Many counts were recorded for this clone. The CDR3 spells CASTSETQYF. CDR3 DNA: TGTGCCAGCACAAGCGAGACCCAGTACTTC. The chain joins TRBV6-1 to TRBJ2-5; the D is unclear. The CDR3 is made up of 10 amino acids. Trimming removed 7 bases at V and 5 bases at J, with 5 bases between. In germline, CDR1 is MNHNS, CDR2 SASEGT.

This chain connects TRBV30 to TRBJ2-1; D unclear. V lost 0 bases and J 3 bases, leaving 9 bases between the germline ends. Looked up from germline, CDR1 is GTSNPN and CDR2 is SVGIG (reference sequence). CDR3 length: 14 residues. CDR3 amino acids: CAWSVLTHYNEQFF. The CDR3 DNA sequence: TGTGCCTGGAGTGTACTGACACACTACAATGAGCAGTTCTTC.

This clone has a handful of counts. This chain links TRBV5-1 with TRBJ2-3, with TRBD1 identical over 10 bases. Germline V gene lookup returns CDR1 SGHRS and CDR2 YFSETQ. The CDR3 has 18 residues. J lost 2 bases, V lost 2 bases, and 11 bases had no gene match. CDR3 nucleotides: TGCGCCAGCAGCTTACGGCCAGCCGGGACAGGGGACACAGATACGCAGTATTTT. As protein: CASSLRPAGTGDTDTQYF. Variable domain in full (rest from reference TRBV5-1 and TRBJ2-3): KAGVTQTPRYLIKTRGQQVTLSCSPISGHRSVSWYQQTPGQGLQFLFEYFSETQRNKGNFPGRFSGRQFSNSRSEMNVSTLELGDSALYLCASSLRPAGTGDTDTQYFGPGTRLTVL.

This clone was counted at least ten times. The V gene is TRBV2, the J gene TRBJ1-2, with D uncertain. Germline V lookup: CDR1 SNHLY, CDR2 FYNNEI. The germline V and J ends were trimmed by 3 bases and 3 bases, with 8 bases remaining between them. This CDR3 contains 13 residues. The DNA for the CDR3 is TGTGCCAGCAGTGACAACAGAGACTATGGCTACACCTTC. It yields the protein CASSDNRDYGYTF.

This clone is labeled as medium-sized (0.01 to 0.1%). The CDR3 nucleotides read TGTGCCATCGCCGCCCGGGGCGGGGGCGGTTACAATGAGCAGTTCTTC. Amino acid sequence: CAIAARGGGGYNEQFF. The chain recombines TRBV27 with TRBJ2-1; TRBD2 might be the D (7 bases). The V and J ends lost 10 bases and 4 bases respectively, with 23 bases between them. Germline V gene sequence: CDR1 MNHEY, CDR2 SMNVEV (reference sequence). The CDR3 runs 16 residues.

This clone was seen only a few times. At one end the junction does not follow the germline gene, possibly because of a read error. The V gene is TRBV30, the J gene TRBJ1-2; D might be TRBD1 (5 bases). Per germline, CDR1 GTSNPN and CDR2 SVGIG (reference sequence). The CDR3 has 12 residues. CDR3 coding DNA: TGTGCCTGGAGCGGGGGAGGCTATCGCTACACCTTC. This encodes CAWSGGGYRYTF.

Within the sample, this clone is medium-sized. J is TRBJ2-1 and V is TRBV7-9; 8 nucleotides align to TRBD1. The V segment lost 5 bases and the J segment 6 bases; nucleotides outside the gene matches: 6. Looked up from germline, CDR1 is SEHNR and CDR2 is FQNEAQ (reference sequence). This CDR3 is 14 amino acids long. The CDR3 coding sequence is TGTGCCAGCAGCCAGGGGGCGGTGCTCAATGAGCAGTTCTTC. Translation gives CASSQGAVLNEQFF.

This clone came up many times. The V gene is TRBV19, the J gene TRBJ2-3; no reliable D call. The germline gives CDR1 LNHDA, CDR2 SQIVND (reference sequence). The ends were cut back, 6 bases at V and 0 bases at J, with 10 bases in the middle. The length of the CDR3 is 14 residues. DNA for the CDR3: TGTGCCAGTAGCTCTGCAACTAGCACAGATACGCAGTATTTT. Its protein is CASSSATSTDTQYF.

This clone came up many times. V gene TRBV30 combines with J gene TRBJ1-1; 10 bases match TRBD1. There are 15 residues in the CDR3. CDR1 is GTSNPN, CDR2 SVGIG, per germline (reference sequence). J lost 0 bases, V lost 4 bases, and 5 bases had no gene match. CDR3 residues: CAWMTGTGVNTEAFF. CDR3 in DNA: TGTGCCTGGATGACGGGGACAGGGGTGAACACTGAAGCTTTCTTT.

By share, this clone ranks as medium-sized. This CDR3 reads CASSSYFGTGYSYGYTF. CDR3 nucleotides: TGTGCCAGCAGTTCGTACTTCGGGACAGGGTATTCCTATGGCTACACCTTC. This chain joins TRBV27 and TRBJ1-2; the match to TRBD1 covers 9 bases. The CDR3 is made up of 17 amino acids. Germline CDR1 is MNHEY and CDR2 is SMNVEV (reference sequence). Trimming took 4 bases from V and 4 from J; bases not matched to a gene: 13.

This clone was observed a few times. The V gene is TRBV7-2, the J gene TRBJ2-7, with TRBD2 as a possible D gene (7 bases). The CDR3 is made up of 15 amino acids. The germline gives CDR1 SGHTA, CDR2 FQGNSA. V dropped 1 base and J dropped 2 bases, with 12 bases sitting between them. The CDR3 coding sequence is TGTGCCAGCAGCTTAGGGGGGGGGCGAGCCTACGAGCAGTACTTC. Protein sequence: CASSLGGGRAYEQYF.

This clone appeared many times. The CDR3 loop is CASSLGRGVEGTGELFF. CDR3 nucleotide sequence: TGTGCCAGCAGCCTCGGCCGGGGGGTAGAGGGAACCGGGGAGCTGTTTTTT. The chain has TRBV9 and TRBJ2-2; 7 bases line up with TRBD2. The germline gives CDR1 SGDLS, CDR2 YYNGEE. This CDR3 contains 17 residues. The junction had 14 bases not matched to a gene; V was cut back by 4 bases and J by 5 bases.

This clone is deemed medium-sized. This chain joins TRBV6-4 and TRBJ2-1; 13 bases are shared with TRBD2. CDR3 length: 15 residues. The germline gives CDR1 MRHNA, CDR2 SNTAGT. V shed 3 bases, J shed 10 bases, and the junction held 6 bases outside the gene matches. The CDR3 loop is CASSEVTSGRAEQFF. CDR3 in DNA: TGTGCCAGCAGTGAGGTTACTAGCGGGAGGGCCGAGCAGTTCTTC.

This clone has a count of ten or more. The same CDR3 can be traced to other DNA sequences in this sample. The chain couples TRBV7-8 to TRBJ1-4; 8 bases are a match to TRBD1. J gave up 12 bases and V 0 bases, and 9 bases lay outside the gene matches. The CDR3 runs to 15 residues. Germline V lookup: CDR1 SGHVS, CDR2 FQNEAQ. CDR3 protein: CASSLALAGGGELFF. CDR3 sequence (DNA): TGTGCCAGCAGCTTAGCGCTGGCAGGGGGCGGAGAACTGTTTTTT. Full variable domain (missing parts from reference TRBV7-8 and TRBJ1-4): GAGVSQSPRYKVAKRGQDVALRCDPISGHVSLFWYQQALGQGPEFLTYFQNEAQLDKSGLPSDRFFAERPEGSVSTLKIQRTQQEDSAVYLCASSLALAGGGELFFGSGTQLSVL.

By share of the sample, this clone is medium-sized. CDR3: CASSFTGFGEQFF. CDR3 nucleotide sequence: TGTGCCAGCAGCTTTACAGGGTTTGGTGAGCAGTTCTTC. V gene TRBV7-3 combines with J gene TRBJ2-1; the D gene is possibly TRBD1 (6 bases). Germline V CDR1 and CDR2: SGHTA, FQGTGA. This CDR3 has 13 amino acids. V lost 3 bases, J lost 9 bases, and 12 bases lay in between.

This clone is labeled as medium-sized. The rearrangement joins TRBV4-2 to TRBJ2-5; 12 nucleotides match TRBD1. The CDR3 is 16 residues long. V lost 4 bases to trimming and J lost 2 bases; unmatched junction nucleotides: 5. CDR1 is LGHNA and CDR2 is YNFKEQ in the germline V gene. CDR3 bases: TGTGCCAGCAGCCGTGGGACAGGGGGCTATCAAGAGACCCAGTACTTC. This codes for CASSRGTGGYQETQYF.

By share, this clone ranks as medium-sized. V and J are TRBV27 and TRBJ2-3, with D maybe TRBD2 (5 bases). CDR1 is MNHEY, CDR2 SMNVEV, per germline (reference sequence). With 7 bases removed from V and 6 bases from J, the gap between germline ends came to 20 bases. The CDR3 loop spans 15 amino acids. As DNA, the CDR3 is TGTGCCAGCAAGGACTTAGCTCGGGCTTGGGATACGCAGTATTTT. Protein sequence: CASKDLARAWDTQYF.

This clone was found many times. This chain connects TRBV4-1 to TRBJ1-2; 10 bases map to TRBD1. From germline, CDR1 is MGHRA and CDR2 YSYEKL. The CDR3 is made up of 16 amino acids. V dropped 3 bases and J dropped 8; count of bases not matched to a gene: 12. As DNA, the CDR3 is TGCGCCAGCAGCCAGAATAACCGGGACAGGGGAGGCGGCTACACCTTC. Encoded protein: CASSQNNRDRGGGYTF.

This clone has ten or more counts. The V gene is TRBV11-2, the J gene TRBJ2-7, with 7 bases lining up with TRBD2. This CDR3 has 15 residues. The V gene end was trimmed by 5 bases and the J gene end by 5 bases; junction bases not matched to a gene: 12. Germline V gives CDR1 SGHAT, CDR2 FQNNGV. CDR3 bases: TGTGCCAGCAGCCCGCGCGGACGCGGGAGCCACGAGCAGTACTTC. It codes for CASSPRGRGSHEQYF. The complete variable domain, with remaining parts taken from reference TRBV11-2 and TRBJ2-7, reads EAGVAQSPRYKIIEKRQSVAFWCNPISGHATLYWYQQILGQGPKLLIQFQNNGVVDDSQLPKDRFSAERLKGVDSTLKIQPAKLEDSAVYLCASSPRGRGSHEQYFGPGTRLTVT.

By frequency in the sample, this clone is medium-sized. The CDR3 spells CASRGDRGPGTEAFF. The CDR3 nucleotides are TGTGCCAGCAGGGGGGACAGGGGGCCGGGCACTGAAGCTTTCTTT. The V gene is TRBV2, the J gene TRBJ1-1; 12 nucleotides agree with TRBD1. The CDR3 sequence is 15 residues long. The junction had 6 bases not matched to a gene; V was cut back by 6 bases and J by 4 bases. CDR1 and CDR2 (germline): SNHLY, FYNNEI. Based on the CDR3 plus reference TRBV2 and TRBJ1-1, the full variable domain is EPEVTQTPSHQVTQMGQEVILRCVPISNHLYFYWYRQILGQKVEFLVSFYNNEISEKSEIFDDQFSVERPDGSNFTLKIRSTKLEDSAMYFCASRGDRGPGTEAFFGQGTRLTVV.

This clone was recorded at least ten times. This sequence joins TRBV5-4 and TRBJ1-2; D is uncertain. There are 14 residues in the CDR3. Trimming shortened V by 4 bases and J by 2 bases, and 12 bases separated the two germline ends. CDR1 SGHNT and CDR2 YYREEE come from the germline V gene (reference sequence). Here the CDR3 reads CASSLPGANYGYTF. The CDR3, as DNA: TGTGCCAGCAGCCTGCCAGGTGCCAACTATGGCTACACCTTC.

V and J are TRBV5-1 and TRBJ1-6; D is perhaps TRBD1 (5 bases). Per germline, CDR1 SGHRS and CDR2 YFSETQ. This CDR3 region has 15 residues. Trimming shortened V by 3 bases and J by 6 bases, and 13 bases separated the two germline ends. CDR3 loop: CASSSQGTGNSPLHF. CDR3 sequence (DNA): TGCGCCAGCAGCTCCCAGGGAACGGGTAATTCACCCCTCCACTTT.

In its sample, this clone was seen many times. V and J are TRBV28 and TRBJ2-3; 14 nucleotides align to TRBD2. Losses at the gene ends were 5 bases for V and 4 bases for J; bases not matched to a gene: 5. Germline loops: CDR1 MDHEN, CDR2 SYDVKM. The CDR3 spans 16 residues. CDR3 nucleotide sequence: TGTGCCAGCAGTAGGGGACTAGCGGGAGCCGCAGATACGCAGTATTTT. This translates into CASSRGLAGAADTQYF.

In this sample, this clone is medium-sized. V usage is TRBV7-2 and J usage is TRBJ2-1; D may be TRBD2 (5 bases). Per germline, CDR1 SGHTA and CDR2 FQGNSA. V gave up 1 base and J gave up 6 bases, with 16 bases separating them. The CDR3 contains 16 residues. The CDR3 is CASSLGSGNLANEQFF. The CDR3 DNA reads as TGTGCCAGCAGCTTAGGGTCGGGGAACCTCGCCAATGAGCAGTTCTTC.

This clone was observed many times. The gene calls are TRBV11-2 and TRBJ1-1; D is unresolved. Germline V lookup: CDR1 SGHAT, CDR2 FQNNGV. Trimming pared 5 bases from V and 3 bases from J, leaving 19 bases between. The CDR3 totals 16 residues. The CDR3 bases are TGTGCCAGCAGCGCCCTAGGTACGGGCGGGGACACTGAAGCTTTCTTT. Translated, it gives CASSALGTGGDTEAFF.

This clone is termed medium-sized (0.01 to 0.1%). The V call is TRBV5-6, the J call TRBJ2-3, with 9 bases aligning to TRBD2. The germline V gene encodes CDR1 SGHDT and CDR2 YYEEEE. This CDR3 comprises 17 residues. V shed 1 base, J shed 1 base, and the junction held 7 bases outside the gene matches. Here the CDR3 DNA reads TGTGCCAGCAGCTTGACCTGGGAGCGGGAGGGCACAGATACGCAGTATTTT. Translation: CASSLTWEREGTDTQYF.

This clone is classed as medium-sized. V and J are TRBV11-2 and TRBJ2-7, with TRBD2 matching 8 bases. V trimming: 2 bases; J trimming: 3 bases; junction bases outside the gene matches: 3. The germline V gene encodes CDR1 SGHAT and CDR2 FQNNGV. The CDR3 is made up of 14 amino acids. The CDR3 DNA follows: TGTGCCAGCAGCTTAACACTAGCGGTCTACGAGCAGTACTTC. It codes for CASSLTLAVYEQYF.

By share of the sample, this clone is medium-sized. The rearrangement uses TRBV4-2 and TRBJ2-1; no clear D. CDR1 and CDR2 (germline): LGHNA, YNFKEQ. Trimming removed 4 bases from V and 10 bases from J, with 8 bases in between. The CDR3 contains 11 residues. The CDR3 here is CASSLGLEQFF. The CDR3 DNA is TGTGCCAGCAGCCTGGGCCTAGAGCAGTTCTTC.

This clone is termed medium-sized (0.01 to 0.1%). The gene calls are TRBV24-1 and TRBJ2-3; maybe TRBD1 (6 bases). The V end lost 4 bases, the J end lost 3 bases, and 16 bases lay between the germline ends. Germline CDR1 is KGHDR and CDR2 is SFDVKD. The CDR3 totals 16 residues. The CDR3 sequence is CATSESTDRGTDTQYF. As DNA, the CDR3 is TGTGCCACCAGTGAATCAACGGACAGAGGGACAGATACGCAGTATTTT.

This clone has a handful of counts. The J gene is TRBJ2-5, the V gene TRBV11-1, with 12 bases lining up with TRBD2. This CDR3 comprises 18 residues. Unmatched junction bases numbered 12, after V lost 3 bases and J lost 4 bases. The V gene's germline CDR1 is SGHAT and CDR2 FQDESV (reference sequence). This chain's CDR3 is CASSFGGLAGRGLETQYF. DNA for the CDR3: TGTGCCAGCAGCTTTGGTGGACTAGCGGGACGGGGGTTAGAGACCCAGTACTTC. Full variable domain (outside the CDR3, taken from reference TRBV11-1 and TRBJ2-5): EAEVAQSPRYKITEKSQAVAFWCDPISGHATLYWYRQILGQGPELLVQFQDESVVDDSQLPKDRFSAERLKGVDSTLKIQPAELGDSAMYLCASSFGGLAGRGLETQYFGPGTRLLVL.